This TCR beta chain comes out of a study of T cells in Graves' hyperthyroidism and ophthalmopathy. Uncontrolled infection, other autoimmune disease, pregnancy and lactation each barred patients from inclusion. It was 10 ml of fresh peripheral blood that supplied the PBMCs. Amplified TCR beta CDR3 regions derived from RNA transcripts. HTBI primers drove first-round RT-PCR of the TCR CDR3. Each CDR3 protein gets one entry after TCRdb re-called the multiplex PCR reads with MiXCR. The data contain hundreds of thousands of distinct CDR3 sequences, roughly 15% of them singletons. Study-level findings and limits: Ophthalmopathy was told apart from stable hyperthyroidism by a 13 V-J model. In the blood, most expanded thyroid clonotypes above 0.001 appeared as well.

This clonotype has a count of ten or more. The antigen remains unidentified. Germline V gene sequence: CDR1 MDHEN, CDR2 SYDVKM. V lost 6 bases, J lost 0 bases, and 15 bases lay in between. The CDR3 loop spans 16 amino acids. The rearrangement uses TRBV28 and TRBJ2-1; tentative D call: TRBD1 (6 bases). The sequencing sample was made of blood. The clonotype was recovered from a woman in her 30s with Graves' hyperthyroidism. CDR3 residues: CASRGYTGSSYNEQFF. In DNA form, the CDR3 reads TGTGCCAGCAGGGGTTATACAGGGAGCTCCTACAATGAGCAGTTCTTC.